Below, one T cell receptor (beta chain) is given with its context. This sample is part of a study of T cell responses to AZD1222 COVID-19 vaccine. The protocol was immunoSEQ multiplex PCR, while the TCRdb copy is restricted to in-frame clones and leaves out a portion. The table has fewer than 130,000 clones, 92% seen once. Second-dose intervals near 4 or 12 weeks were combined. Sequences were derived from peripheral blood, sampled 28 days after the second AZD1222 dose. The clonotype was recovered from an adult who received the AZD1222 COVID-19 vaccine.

The DNA for the CDR3 is TGTGCCAGCAGAAGCTCGGACAGGGGGCTTGGATCACCCCTCCACTTT. Amino acids: CASRSSDRGLGSPLHF. The chain employs TRBV28 and TRBJ1-6, with 11 bases fitting TRBD1. V lost 6 bases and J lost 10; bases outside the gene matches: 11. This CDR3 region has 16 residues. CDR1 is MDHEN, CDR2 SYDVKM, per germline.